This T cell receptor beta chain was documented in a study of cytomegalovirus exposure and HLA in healthy donors. Study-level information: The early release's HLA-typed donors yielded 78 million or so unique TCRs.

This clone came up once. Its specificity is unknown. Whole-study results and caveats: Later, TCR association rates were found to vary by HLA locus, highest for DRB1 and lowest for HLA-C. TCR beta chain V- and J-gene trimming was linked, in a later analysis, to a missense variant in DCLRE1C.

Germline lookup yields CDR1 MGHRA and CDR2 YSYEKL. The CDR3 contains 15 residues. Trimming took 1 base from V and 8 from J; bases not matched to a gene: 8. PCR primers comprised 60 Vbeta and 13 Jbeta primers. Only in-frame clones appear in the TCRdb table, and some are missing; sequencing was by immunoSEQ multiplex PCR. The sample shows about 200,000 clones, around 82% of them seen only once. The TCR was taken from a woman aged 30 to 39 in good health and CMV-seronegative. Input material: PBMCs. The V call is TRBV4-1, the J call TRBJ1-2; 9 bases are a match to TRBD1. The CDR3 here is CASSQVTGGIKGYTF. The CDR3 nucleotides read TGCGCCAGCAGCCAAGTCACAGGGGGCATAAAGGGCTACACCTTC.